This T cell receptor (beta chain) was identified during a study of cytomegalovirus exposure and HLA in healthy donors. Findings and limits, study-wide: Associated with cytomegalovirus, according to the listing, were around 170 TCR beta chains.

As concerns this clone: Its specificity is unknown.

The PCR was carried out with 60 Vbeta primers and 13 Jbeta primers. Assay: immunoSEQ multiplex PCR; the TCRdb copy retains only in-frame clones and omits some. With 200,000 or so clones in the sample, the ten largest clones hold roughly 0.74%. Germline assignment: CDR1 SGHTA and CDR2 FQGNSA. V was clipped by 1 base and J by 1 base; unmatched bases: 3. This CDR3 has 16 residues. The sequenced sample consisted of PBMCs. The rearrangement links TRBV7-2 to TRBJ2-3, with 9 nucleotides matching TRBD2. The TCR sequence derives from a boy under 18 in good health and CMV-seronegative. This chain's CDR3 is CASSLVAGARTDTQYF. The CDR3 region has the DNA TGTGCCAGCAGCTTAGTAGCGGGGGCGCGCACAGATACGCAGTATTTT.